This note documents a single T cell receptor beta chain sequence. The sample is drawn from a study of blood T cell repertoires in COVID-19. Study information: Samples taken during acute and convalescent COVID-19 were collected in the United States, Italy and Spain. Nucleic acid was either cDNA or gDNA, and it came from T cells, B-cell-depleted T cells, or PBMCs.

Donors in Cohort 3 who had recovered were those with two negative PCRs, healthcare professional clearance, or resolution of their symptoms. TCRdb's copy holds only in-frame clones and misses some; the assay was immunoSEQ multiplex PCR. Of some 490,000 clones in the sample, less than 90% are singletons; the top ten hold under 9.5%. The CDR3 extends over 19 amino acids. The germline CDR1 and CDR2 sequences are LGHNA and YNFKEQ. V was pared by 1 base and J by 2 bases, with 8 bases of the junction left unmatched. Sequencing was performed on PBMCs or T cells enriched from blood (not recorded which). The receptor's source is a woman aged 55 to 70 who had recovered from COVID-19. The V gene is TRBV4-2, the J gene TRBJ2-2, with 12 bases that match TRBD2. The CDR3 is CASSQVKASGGANTGELFF. The CDR3 DNA reads TGTGCCAGCAGCCAAGTCAAGGCTAGCGGGGGGGCAAACACCGGGGAGCTGTTTTTT.